The 27 T cell receptor beta chains in this list originate from one sample, sequenced in a study of shared clonotypes between healthy human individuals (dated by TCRdb to 2018 to 2020). Library construction relied on the immunoSEQ multiplex PCR assay. Here the immuneACCESS table is served through TCRdb, limited to in-frame sequences with V and J called. Missing clones are a known gap in these copies; in checked studies unresolved V genes cover under half, and the rest lacks a known reason. This sample is represented by roughly 680,000 clones; 55% to 75% of them were singletons. The ten largest clones add up to around 1.8% of the sample. Sequenced: memory CD4+ T cells sorted from blood. The sample's cell subset or site label is to be understood as: CD45RA-negative fraction. The receptors originated from a woman in her twenties or thirties in good health.

This sequence joins TRBV18 and TRBJ1-2, with D maybe TRBD1 (6 bases). The CDR3 spans 15 residues. Trimming cost V 3 bases and J 0 bases, with 11 bases left between them. Germline V gene data show CDR1 as KGHSH and CDR2 as LQKENI. CDR3 residues: CASSPTGSSNYGYTF. The CDR3 DNA sequence: TGTGCCAGCTCACCCACAGGGAGTTCTAACTATGGCTACACCTTC.

The V gene is TRBV7-9, the J gene TRBJ1-4, with D maybe TRBD1 (5 bases). Germline CDR1 reads SEHNR; CDR2 reads FQNEAQ (reference sequence). The CDR3 runs 14 residues. The V gene lost 5 bases and the J gene lost 0 bases, with 7 bases spanning the gap. Written as DNA, the CDR3 is TGTGCCAGCAGCGGCAGGGCAACTAATGAAAAACTGTTTTTT. This translates into CASSGRATNEKLFF. Together with reference TRBV7-9 and TRBJ1-4, the CDR3 gives the full variable domain: DTGVSQNPRHKITKRGQNVTFRCDPISEHNRLYWYRQTLGQGPEFLTYFQNEAQLEKSRLLSDRFSAERPKGSFSTLEIQRTEQGDSAMYLCASSGRATNEKLFFGSGTQLSVL.

The V gene is TRBV18, the J gene TRBJ1-5; no clear D. CDR1 and CDR2 from the germline V gene are KGHSH and LQKENI. Trimming took off 6 bases at V and 1 base at J, with 10 bases between the two ends. The CDR3 covers 14 residues. CDR3 DNA sequence: TGTGCCAGCTCGACCCGAGGAAGCAATCAGCCCCAGCATTTT. This sequence encodes CASSTRGSNQPQHF.

This chain uses TRBV19 with TRBJ1-5, with D maybe TRBD1 (5 bases). The CDR3 is made up of 16 amino acids. V was pared by 0 bases and J by 4 bases, with 13 bases between. Per germline, CDR1 LNHDA and CDR2 SQIVND (reference sequence). CDR3 nucleotide sequence: TGTGCCAGTAGTATAGAAACCGGGACTAGGAATCAGCCCCAGCATTTT. Translation: CASSIETGTRNQPQHF. The full variable domain, rest sourced from reference TRBV19 and TRBJ1-5, is DGGITQSPKYLFRKEGQNVTLSCEQNLNHDAMYWYRQDPGQGLRLIYYSQIVNDFQKGDIAEGYSVSREKKESFPLTVTSAQKNPTAFYLCASSIETGTRNQPQHFGDGTRLSIL.

This clone was seen a few times. The J gene is TRBJ2-7, the V gene TRBV11-2; TRBD2 is a possible D gene (5 bases). V dropped 3 bases and J dropped 3 bases, with 15 bases sitting between them. Germline V gene sequence: CDR1 SGHAT, CDR2 FQNNGV. The CDR3 length is 15 residues. The DNA of the CDR3 is TGTGCCAGCAGCTTTAACCCCGGGAAGAACTACGAGCAGTACTTC. Amino acid sequence: CASSFNPGKNYEQYF.

This sequence joins TRBV5-6 and TRBJ2-7, with 10 bases matching TRBD2. V trimming: 3 bases; J trimming: 4 bases; junction bases outside the gene matches: 7. This CDR3 spans 15 amino acids. Germline V lookup: CDR1 SGHDT, CDR2 YYEEEE. In DNA, the CDR3 is TGTGCCAGCAGCTCCCGTGTTAGCGGGAGGTACGAGCAGTACTTC. Residues: CASSSRVSGRYEQYF.

The chain joins TRBV27 to TRBJ2-1; D may be TRBD1 (6 bases). Germline V gene data show CDR1 as MNHEY and CDR2 as SMNVEV (reference sequence). CDR3 length: 16 residues. V was pared by 3 bases and J by 0 bases, with 12 bases between. The CDR3 is CASSFGQPSSYNEQFF. The CDR3, as DNA: TGTGCCAGCAGTTTTGGACAGCCGAGCTCCTACAATGAGCAGTTCTTC.

Comment on this clone: Other DNA variants within this sample encode the same CDR3. The chain combines TRBV25-1 with TRBJ2-7; D unresolved. CDR3 length: 14 amino acids. With 2 bases removed from V and 0 bases from J, the gap between germline ends came to 8 bases. In germline, CDR1 is MGHDK, CDR2 SYGVNS. This chain's CDR3 is CASSEGSGSYEQYF. The CDR3 DNA reads as TGTGCCAGCAGTGAAGGCTCCGGCTCCTACGAGCAGTACTTC.

This CDR3 reads CASSFGENTEAFF. CDR3 nucleotides: TGTGCCAGCAGTTTCGGAGAGAACACTGAAGCTTTCTTT. V usage is TRBV6-1 and J usage is TRBJ1-1; D unresolved. The CDR3 has 13 amino acids. In germline, CDR1 is MNHNS, CDR2 SASEGT. V lost 5 bases to trimming and J lost 1 base, with 8 bases between them.

The rearrangement joins TRBV7-6 to TRBJ1-1; a possible D gene is TRBD1 (6 bases). This CDR3 is built from 13 residues. CDR1 and CDR2 from the germline V gene are SGHVS and FNYEAQ. Trimming took 5 bases from V and 6 from J, leaving 13 bases between them. Written as DNA, the CDR3 is TGTGCCAGCAGCAGGGGGGCGCGGGCTGAAGCTTTCTTT. The encoded protein is CASSRGARAEAFF.

This clone has only a few counts. The chain uses TRBV19 and TRBJ1-1; weak D call: TRBD1 (6 bases). Germline loops: CDR1 LNHDA, CDR2 SQIVND (reference sequence). This CDR3 contains 12 residues. Trimming removed 6 bases at V and 5 bases at J, with 10 bases between. The CDR3 is CASRSTGTEAFF. The CDR3 region has the DNA TGTGCCAGTAGATCAACAGGGACTGAAGCTTTCTTT. The full variable domain, its missing parts supplied by reference TRBV19 and TRBJ1-1, is DGGITQSPKYLFRKEGQNVTLSCEQNLNHDAMYWYRQDPGQGLRLIYYSQIVNDFQKGDIAEGYSVSREKKESFPLTVTSAQKNPTAFYLCASRSTGTEAFFGQGTRLTVV.

This clone was seen repeatedly, ten times or more. The junction shows a germline mismatch at one end, possibly a read error. Different DNA sequences within this sample yield the same CDR3. CDR3 sequence reads: CSVRREKLFF. DNA for the CDR3: TGCAGTGTTAGACGAGAAAAACTGTTTTTT. The chain uses TRBV20-1 and TRBJ1-4; unclear D gene. Germline V gene sequence: CDR1 DFQATT, CDR2 SNEGSKA (reference sequence). CDR3 size: 10 residues.

CDR3 sequence: CASTISRDLPPDTQYF. CDR3 in DNA: TGTGCCAGTACCATTTCAAGGGACCTCCCCCCCGATACGCAGTATTTT. This chain links TRBV19 with TRBJ2-3; D tentatively fits TRBD1 or TRBD2 (5 bases each). V was pared by 7 bases and J by 6 bases, with 23 bases between. Germline CDR1 and CDR2: LNHDA and SQIVND (reference sequence). CDR3 length: 16 amino acids.

The chain recombines TRBV5-1 with TRBJ2-1; TRBD2 aligns across 14 bases. Germline values: CDR1 SGHRS, CDR2 YFSETQ. V was clipped by 3 bases and J by 5 bases; unmatched bases: 1. The CDR3 is 15 amino acids. The CDR3 nucleotides are TGCGCCAGCAGCTGGGGACTAGCGGGAGACAATGAGCAGTTCTTC. This encodes CASSWGLAGDNEQFF.

This rearrangement joins TRBV6-1 to TRBJ1-3, with D perhaps TRBD1 (5 bases). The V gene lost 1 base and the J gene lost 0 bases, with 13 bases spanning the gap. This CDR3 contains 17 residues. In germline, CDR1 is MNHNS, CDR2 SASEGT. CDR3 region: CASSEGPGLISGNTIYF. The CDR3 DNA follows: TGTGCCAGCAGTGAAGGGCCGGGACTAATCTCTGGAAACACCATATATTTT.

The chain is built from TRBV5-1 and TRBJ2-7; no reliable D call. With 4 bases removed from V and 0 bases from J, the gap between germline ends came to 11 bases. Germline loops: CDR1 SGHRS, CDR2 YFSETQ. This CDR3 is built from 14 residues. The CDR3 bases are TGCGCCAGCAGCCCAAGACTGAGCTCCTACGAGCAGTACTTC. The encoded protein is CASSPRLSSYEQYF.

The chain is built from TRBV5-4 and TRBJ2-2; D is possibly TRBD1 (6 bases). The CDR3 is 15 residues long. Germline V CDR1 and CDR2: SGHNT, YYREEE (reference sequence). Trimming took off 2 bases at V and 0 bases at J, with 8 bases between the two ends. The CDR3 loop is CASSFGQTNTGELFF. As DNA, the CDR3 is TGTGCCAGCAGCTTCGGACAGACGAACACCGGGGAGCTGTTTTTT.

J is TRBJ2-5 and V is TRBV11-2; D not resolved. The J call may be in error: the DNA end matches TRBJ2-7 better. The length of the CDR3 is 15 residues. Germline CDR1 reads SGHAT; CDR2 reads FQNNGV. The CDR3: CASSLGYSSSYEQYF. The CDR3 DNA follows: TGTGCCAGCAGCTTAGGTTACAGCAGCTCCTACGAGCAGTACTTC.

This chain connects TRBV28 to TRBJ2-5, with D possibly matching TRBD1 (5 bases). The CDR3 extends over 13 amino acids. V shed 1 base and J shed 6 bases, with 9 bases lying between them. CDR1 is MDHEN and CDR2 is SYDVKM in the germline V gene. The CDR3 sequence: CASSLSQVKTQYF. In DNA, the CDR3 is TGTGCCAGCAGTTTATCACAGGTGAAGACCCAGTACTTC. The complete variable domain, with remaining parts taken from reference TRBV28 and TRBJ2-5, reads DVKVTQSSRYLVKRTGEKVFLECVQDMDHENMFWYRQDPGLGLRLIYFSYDVKMKEKGDIPEGYSVSREKKERFSLILESASTNQTSMYLCASSLSQVKTQYFGPGTRLLVL.

This chain links TRBV19 with TRBJ2-2; 7 nucleotides agree with TRBD1. The CDR3 is made up of 14 amino acids. From germline, CDR1 is LNHDA and CDR2 SQIVND (reference sequence). V shed 8 bases and J 5 bases; nucleotides not matched to a gene: 8. Here the CDR3 DNA reads TGTGCCAGTCAGGAGACAGGGCTAACCGGGGAGCTGTTTTTT. Its protein product is CASQETGLTGELFF.

The chain links TRBV11-3 to TRBJ2-7; TRBD1 agrees at 7 bases. The J segment lost 7 bases and the V segment lost 6 bases, leaving 12 bases of the junction unmatched. The CDR3 consists of 14 residues. Germline assignment: CDR1 SGHNT and CDR2 YENEEA. The CDR3 here is CASRQNQGVYEQYF. The CDR3 DNA is TGTGCCAGCAGACAGAATCAGGGGGTTTATGAGCAGTACTTC.

The gene calls are TRBV27 and TRBJ2-3; 10 bases are shared with TRBD1. The CDR3 extends over 16 amino acids. From germline, CDR1 is MNHEY and CDR2 SMNVEV (reference sequence). After removal of 5 bases from V and 7 bases from J, the junction contained 12 bases not matched to a gene. The CDR3: CASSPRVRDRGHTQYF. CDR3 nucleotide sequence: TGTGCCAGCAGTCCGCGAGTCCGGGACAGGGGCCATACGCAGTATTTT.

The chain combines TRBV19 with TRBJ2-2, with D unresolved. Trimming shortened V by 5 bases and J by 5 bases, and 18 bases separated the two germline ends. This CDR3 is 16 amino acids long. Germline V gene lookup returns CDR1 LNHDA and CDR2 SQIVND (reference sequence). CDR3: CASSGGHPARTGELFF. The DNA for the CDR3 is TGTGCCAGTAGTGGTGGCCACCCGGCTCGGACCGGGGAGCTGTTTTTT.

V and J are TRBV10-3 and TRBJ1-1; 8 nucleotides agree with TRBD1. The CDR3 contains 15 residues. Trimming cost V 6 bases and J 2 bases; bases outside gene matches: 8. Germline values: CDR1 ENHRY, CDR2 SYGVKD. The CDR3: CAIRMDRVGNTEAFF. The CDR3 DNA follows: TGTGCCATCAGGATGGACAGGGTTGGAAACACTGAAGCTTTCTTT.

The gene calls are TRBV5-4 and TRBJ2-7, with 12 bases identical to TRBD2. Trimming cost V 4 bases and J 7 bases; bases outside gene matches: 9. CDR1 and CDR2 (germline): SGHNT, YYREEE (reference sequence). This CDR3 contains 15 residues. CDR3 sequence (DNA): TGTGCCAGCAGCCTAGGACTAGCGGGAAGTGGAGAGCAGTACTTC. It is translated as CASSLGLAGSGEQYF.

The chain employs TRBV4-2 and TRBJ1-2; TRBD1 matches 8 bases. The V segment lost 0 bases and the J segment 8 bases; nucleotides outside the gene matches: 11. Germline CDR1 reads LGHNA; CDR2 reads YNFKEQ. The CDR3 has 16 residues. CDR3 residues: CASSQDRGPTAMGYTF. The CDR3 DNA reads as TGTGCCAGCAGCCAAGACAGGGGGCCCACCGCAATGGGCTACACCTTC.

V and J are TRBV7-9 and TRBJ2-1; possibly TRBD2 for D (6 bases). V was pared by 1 base and J by 9 bases, with 10 bases between. This CDR3 has 13 residues. CDR1 and CDR2 (germline): SEHNR, FQNEAQ (reference sequence). CDR3 residues: CASSLGRDREQFF. CDR3 in DNA: TGTGCCAGCAGCTTAGGGCGGGATCGTGAGCAGTTCTTC.